The rows below give T cell receptor beta chains drawn from one sample of a study of PD-L1 blockade in urothelial cancer. TCRdb's copy holds only in-frame clones and misses some; the assay was immunoSEQ multiplex PCR. The sample lists 53,000 or so clones; 88% were seen once. The sample was PBMCs, taken around atezolizumab (anti-PD-L1) treatment. Receptors originate from a man aged 55 to 69 with urothelial cancer. Each CDR3 is given with its conserved first and last residue. The order of the fields is D gene, clone size, J gene, V gene, CDR3 protein, CDR3 DNA. D genes are given only for firm matches. Clone size is not always given. Where it is, it says once, few, many or a class for expanded clones.

D gene: .; clone size: .; J gene: TRBJ2-7; V gene: TRBV20-1; CDR3 protein: CSAGASYEQYF; CDR3 DNA: TGCAGTGCAGGGGCTTCCTACGAGCAGTACTTC
D gene: .; clone size: .; J gene: TRBJ2-7; V gene: TRBV5-1; CDR3 protein: CDLGREQYF; CDR3 DNA: TGCGACTTAGGGAGGGAGCAGTACTTC
D gene: TRBD1; clone size: .; J gene: TRBJ1-5; V gene: TRBV27; CDR3 protein: CASSPEGTENQPQHF; CDR3 DNA: TGTGCCAGCAGTCCAGAAGGGACAGAAAATCAGCCCCAGCATTTT
D gene: TRBD1; clone size: .; J gene: TRBJ1-2; V gene: TRBV19; CDR3 protein: CASSQDRERAYGYTF; CDR3 DNA: TGTGCCAGTAGTCAGGACAGGGAAAGGGCCTATGGCTACACCTTC
D gene: .; clone size: .; J gene: TRBJ1-1; V gene: TRBV11-3; CDR3 protein: CASSSGGPEAFF; CDR3 DNA: TGTGCCAGCAGCTCGGGGGGACCTGAAGCTTTCTTT
D gene: TRBD1; clone size: .; J gene: TRBJ1-6; V gene: TRBV10-2; CDR3 protein: CASSENPPGTVLWATYNSPLHF; CDR3 DNA: TGCGCCAGCAGTGAGAATCCACCCGGGACAGTCCTATGGGCCACCTATAATTCACCCCTCCACTTT
D gene: TRBD1; clone size: .; J gene: TRBJ1-1; V gene: TRBV19; CDR3 protein: CASNRRTGQNTEAFF; CDR3 DNA: TGTGCCAGTAACCGACGGACAGGGCAGAACACTGAAGCTTTCTTT
D gene: TRBD2; clone size: .; J gene: TRBJ2-5; V gene: TRBV29-1; CDR3 protein: CSAGLVGETQYF; CDR3 DNA: TGCAGCGCTGGACTAGTTGGAGAGACCCAGTACTTC
D gene: .; clone size: .; J gene: TRBJ1-3; V gene: TRBV5-1; CDR3 protein: CASSLNFRLGENTIYF; CDR3 DNA: TGCGCCAGCAGCTTGAATTTCCGGTTGGGAGAAAACACCATATATTTT
D gene: .; clone size: .; J gene: TRBJ1-1; V gene: TRBV19; CDR3 protein: CARNRDTEAFF; CDR3 DNA: TGTGCCAGGAACCGCGACACTGAAGCTTTCTTT
D gene: TRBD2; clone size: once; J gene: TRBJ2-5; V gene: TRBV5-4; CDR3 protein: CASSLAASGGARGTQYF; CDR3 DNA: TGTGCCAGCAGCTTGGCGGCTAGCGGGGGGGCCCGGGGGACCCAGTACTTC
D gene: .; clone size: .; J gene: TRBJ2-3; V gene: TRBV7-2; CDR3 protein: CASSYRVADTQYF; CDR3 DNA: TGTGCCAGCAGCTACAGGGTTGCAGATACGCAGTATTTT
D gene: .; clone size: .; J gene: TRBJ2-7; V gene: TRBV5-4; CDR3 protein: CASSLETGRAYEQYF; CDR3 DNA: TGTGCCAGCAGCTTGGAAACAGGGAGGGCCTACGAGCAGTACTTC
D gene: TRBD1; clone size: .; J gene: TRBJ1-4; V gene: TRBV19; CDR3 protein: CASTPGGSGGEKLFF; CDR3 DNA: TGTGCCAGTACCCCCGGGGGCTCAGGGGGGGAAAAACTGTTTTTT
D gene: .; clone size: .; J gene: TRBJ2-7; V gene: TRBV5-1; CDR3 protein: CASSRIGGGGEQYF; CDR3 DNA: TGCGCCAGCAGCCGGATCGGGGGTGGAGGCGAGCAGTACTTC
D gene: TRBD2; clone size: once; J gene: TRBJ2-7; V gene: TRBV2; CDR3 protein: CASRALAGDSYEQYF; CDR3 DNA: TGTGCCAGCAGGGCACTAGCGGGAGACTCCTACGAGCAGTACTTC
D gene: .; clone size: .; J gene: TRBJ2-3; V gene: TRBV6-1; CDR3 protein: CASSELQSSTDTQYF; CDR3 DNA: TGTGCCAGCAGTGAACTGCAGTCTAGCACAGATACGCAGTATTTT
D gene: .; clone size: once; J gene: TRBJ2-5; V gene: TRBV6-1; CDR3 protein: CASIQMSTPRETQYF; CDR3 DNA: TGTGCCAGCATCCAAATGTCGACACCGCGAGAGACCCAGTACTTC
D gene: TRBD1; clone size: .; J gene: TRBJ2-5; V gene: TRBV4-1; CDR3 protein: CASSRADGTGYQETQYF; CDR3 DNA: TGCGCCAGCAGCCGGGCCGATGGGACAGGGTACCAAGAGACCCAGTACTTC
D gene: .; clone size: .; J gene: TRBJ2-7; V gene: TRBV2; CDR3 protein: CASSEGANRGYEQYF; CDR3 DNA: TGTGCCAGCAGCGAAGGGGCCAATCGTGGCTACGAGCAGTACTTC
D gene: .; clone size: .; J gene: TRBJ1-1; V gene: TRBV6-6; CDR3 protein: CASSYSGLETEAFF; CDR3 DNA: TGTGCCAGCAGTTACTCGGGTTTGGAGACTGAAGCTTTCTTT
D gene: .; clone size: .; J gene: TRBJ2-1; V gene: TRBV6-1; CDR3 protein: CASSDQGGDEQFF; CDR3 DNA: TGTGCCAGCAGTGACCAGGGTGGCGATGAGCAGTTCTTC
D gene: TRBD2; clone size: .; J gene: TRBJ2-1; V gene: TRBV10-2; CDR3 protein: CASSDRPSGRADEQFF; CDR3 DNA: TGCGCCAGCAGTGACCGCCCTAGCGGGAGGGCCGATGAGCAGTTCTTC
D gene: TRBD2; clone size: .; J gene: TRBJ2-5; V gene: TRBV7-8; CDR3 protein: CASSLDTSVYETQYF; CDR3 DNA: TGTGCCAGCAGCCTGGACACTAGCGTCTACGAGACCCAGTACTTC
D gene: .; clone size: .; J gene: TRBJ1-5; V gene: TRBV12-5; CDR3 protein: CASGLGDQPQHF; CDR3 DNA: TGTGCTAGTGGTTTAGGGGATCAGCCCCAGCATTTT
D gene: .; clone size: .; J gene: TRBJ2-6; V gene: TRBV10-3; CDR3 protein: CAISEQGTAGANVLTF; CDR3 DNA: TGTGCCATCAGTGAGCAGGGTACAGCTGGGGCCAACGTCCTGACTTTC
D gene: TRBD1; clone size: .; J gene: TRBJ1-1; V gene: TRBV7-6; CDR3 protein: CASSLAPLEQGGNTEAFF; CDR3 DNA: TGTGCCAGCAGCTTAGCGCCATTGGAGCAGGGGGGCAACACTGAAGCTTTCTTT
D gene: TRBD2; clone size: .; J gene: TRBJ2-3; V gene: TRBV7-6; CDR3 protein: CASSLEGSSGTLTDTQYF; CDR3 DNA: TGTGCCAGCAGCTTAGAGGGCTCTAGCGGGACACTCACAGATACGCAGTATTTT
D gene: TRBD1; clone size: once; J gene: TRBJ2-7; V gene: TRBV6-5; CDR3 protein: CASSPDRGSYEQYF; CDR3 DNA: TGTGCCAGCAGTCCGGACAGGGGGTCCTACGAGCAGTACTTC
D gene: .; clone size: .; J gene: TRBJ1-6; V gene: TRBV11-2; CDR3 protein: CASSFVAQNNSPLHF; CDR3 DNA: TGTGCCAGCAGCTTTGTCGCACAGAATAATTCACCCCTCCACTTT
D gene: TRBD2; clone size: .; J gene: TRBJ2-7; V gene: TRBV13; CDR3 protein: CASSQGLAGQEYEQYF; CDR3 DNA: TGTGCCAGCAGCCAGGGACTAGCGGGACAGGAGTACGAGCAGTACTTC
D gene: TRBD1; clone size: .; J gene: TRBJ2-3; V gene: TRBV5-1; CDR3 protein: CASSGSDRNTDTQYF; CDR3 DNA: TGCGCCAGCAGCGGATCGGACAGGAACACAGATACGCAGTATTTT
D gene: .; clone size: .; J gene: TRBJ1-5; V gene: TRBV6-1; CDR3 protein: CASSESYSPTSNQPQHF; CDR3 DNA: TGTGCCAGCAGTGAAAGTTACAGTCCTACTAGCAATCAGCCCCAGCATTTT
D gene: TRBD1; clone size: .; J gene: TRBJ1-4; V gene: TRBV5-1; CDR3 protein: CASSFGQGRNEKLFF; CDR3 DNA: TGCGCCAGCAGCTTTGGACAGGGACGGAATGAAAAACTGTTTTTT
D gene: .; clone size: .; J gene: TRBJ2-2; V gene: TRBV19; CDR3 protein: CASSIKAANTGELFF; CDR3 DNA: TGTGCCAGTAGTATAAAAGCGGCGAACACCGGGGAGCTGTTTTTT
D gene: .; clone size: .; J gene: TRBJ1-1; V gene: TRBV5-4; CDR3 protein: CASSLAPWGDGEEATEAFF; CDR3 DNA: TGTGCCAGCAGCTTGGCCCCCTGGGGGGACGGGGAAGAGGCCACTGAAGCTTTCTTT
D gene: .; clone size: .; J gene: TRBJ1-3; V gene: TRBV5-1; CDR3 protein: CASSSDIYSGNTIYF; CDR3 DNA: TGCGCCAGCAGCTCGGACATATACTCTGGAAACACCATATATTTT
D gene: TRBD2; clone size: .; J gene: TRBJ2-3; V gene: TRBV5-4; CDR3 protein: CASSFPLAGATDTQYF; CDR3 DNA: TGTGCCAGCAGCTTCCCCTTAGCGGGGGCCACAGATACGCAGTATTTT
D gene: .; clone size: few; J gene: TRBJ2-2; V gene: TRBV10-1; CDR3 protein: CASRPDTGELFF; CDR3 DNA: TGCGCCAGCAGGCCGGACACCGGGGAGCTGTTTTTT
D gene: .; clone size: .; J gene: TRBJ1-2; V gene: TRBV7-2; CDR3 protein: CASSLRQGKITNYGYTF; CDR3 DNA: TGTGCCAGCAGCTTACGCCAGGGGAAAATCACTAACTATGGCTACACCTTC
D gene: .; clone size: .; J gene: TRBJ1-4; V gene: TRBV30; CDR3 protein: CAWSNRAEKLFF; CDR3 DNA: TGTGCCTGGAGTAACAGGGCGGAAAAACTGTTTTTT
D gene: TRBD1; clone size: .; J gene: TRBJ2-7; V gene: TRBV10-3; CDR3 protein: CAITTTGVDHEQYF; CDR3 DNA: TGTGCCATCACCACTACAGGGGTCGACCACGAGCAGTACTTC
D gene: .; clone size: .; J gene: TRBJ2-7; V gene: TRBV2; CDR3 protein: CASSFIYEQYF; CDR3 DNA: TGTGCCAGCAGTTTTATCTACGAGCAGTACTTC